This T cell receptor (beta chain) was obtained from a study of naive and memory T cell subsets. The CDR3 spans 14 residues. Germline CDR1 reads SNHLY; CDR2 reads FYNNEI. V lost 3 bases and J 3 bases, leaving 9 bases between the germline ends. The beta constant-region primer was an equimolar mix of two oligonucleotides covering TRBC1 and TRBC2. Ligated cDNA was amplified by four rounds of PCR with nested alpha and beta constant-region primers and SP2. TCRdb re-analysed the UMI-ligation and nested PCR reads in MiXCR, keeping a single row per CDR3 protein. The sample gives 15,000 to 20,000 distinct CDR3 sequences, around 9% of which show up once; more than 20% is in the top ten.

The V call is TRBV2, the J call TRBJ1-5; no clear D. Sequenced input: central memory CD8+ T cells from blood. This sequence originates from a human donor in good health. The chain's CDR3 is CASSDDDDNQPQHF. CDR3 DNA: TGTGCCAGCAGTGATGATGACGACAATCAGCCCCAGCATTTT.